Presented here are 32 T cell receptor beta chains from one specimen sequenced in a study of shared clonotypes between healthy human individuals. The assay was immunoSEQ multiplex PCR, and TCRdb's table has in-frame clones only and misses some. The table lists hundreds of thousands of clones, 95% to 97% of them singletons. CD45RO-negative, CCR7-selected cells formed the naive CD8 fraction, which excluded terminally differentiated effector memory CD45RA+ cells. Material: naive CD8+ T cells sorted from blood. These TCRs come from a woman in her thirties in good health.

The chain is built from TRBV23-1 and TRBJ1-1, with a weak D call TRBD1 (6 bases). TRBV23-1 is flagged as an ORF with uncertain function. CDR3 length: 14 residues. V lost 3 bases and J lost 4, with 12 bases in between. CDR3 nucleotides: TGCGCCAGCAGTCAGATTGGGGGCAGCACTGAAGCTTTCTTT. Translating gives CASSQIGGSTEAFF.

The chain is built from TRBV28 and TRBJ2-5; 7 nucleotides agree with TRBD2. The DNA end is more similar to TRBJ2-7, so the J call may be wrong. Per germline, CDR1 MDHEN and CDR2 SYDVKM. This CDR3 contains 15 residues. CDR3: CASSQTSALYYEQYF. The CDR3 bases are TGTGCCAGCAGCCAAACTAGCGCACTTTACTACGAGCAGTACTTC.

This clone turned up a few times. The genes are TRBV5-4 and TRBJ1-2; 9 nucleotides line up with TRBD1. V gave up 0 bases and J gave up 8 bases; unmatched junction bases: 8. The CDR3 extends over 15 amino acids. Germline CDR1 and CDR2: SGHNT and YYREEE (reference sequence). The CDR3 DNA reads TGTGCCAGCAGCTTGGGCCGGGACAGGGCGAGCGGCTACACCTTC. Protein sequence: CASSLGRDRASGYTF.

The chain links TRBV7-8 to TRBJ2-1, with 11 bases identical to TRBD2. J was trimmed by 4 bases and V by 4 bases; bases with no gene match: 3. Looked up from germline, CDR1 is SGHVS and CDR2 is FQNEAQ. The CDR3 sequence is 15 residues long. The CDR3 DNA reads as TGTGCCAGCAGCTCCACTAGCGGGAGATACAATGAGCAGTTCTTC. Encoded protein: CASSSTSGRYNEQFF.

The chain carries TRBV4-1 and TRBJ1-4, with D maybe TRBD1 (5 bases). The V end was cut by 4 bases, the J end by 0 bases, with 12 bases between. The germline V gene has CDR1 MGHRA and CDR2 YSYEKL. The CDR3 loop spans 16 amino acids. This chain's CDR3 is CASSRPSGATNEKLFF. In DNA form, the CDR3 reads TGCGCCAGCAGCCGACCCTCGGGGGCAACTAATGAAAAACTGTTTTTT.

V usage is TRBV4-1 and J usage is TRBJ2-1; 9 positions agree with TRBD2. The CDR3 is made up of 15 amino acids. Germline V gives CDR1 MGHRA, CDR2 YSYEKL. The J segment lost 7 bases and the V segment lost 4 bases, leaving 8 bases of the junction unmatched. The CDR3 is CASSPVIAGANEQFF. The DNA of the CDR3 is TGCGCCAGCAGCCCCGTGATAGCGGGAGCAAATGAGCAGTTCTTC.

The chain combines TRBV28 with TRBJ2-5, with TRBD1 identical over 9 bases. Unmatched junction bases numbered 6, after V lost 2 bases and J lost 5 bases. The CDR3 sequence is 15 residues long. Germline-derived CDR1 and CDR2 are MDHEN and SYDVKM. CDR3 nucleotides: TGTGCCAGCAGTTTACGGACAGGGGTCGGTGAGACCCAGTACTTC. This encodes CASSLRTGVGETQYF.

CDR3 coding DNA: TGCGCCAGCAGCCACCTCACAGATACGCAGTATTTT. Its protein is CASSHLTDTQYF. V is TRBV4-1 and J is TRBJ2-3, with D uncertain. The V end lost 3 bases, the J end lost 2 bases, and 3 bases lay between the germline ends. This CDR3 is built from 12 residues. The germline CDR1 and CDR2 sequences are MGHRA and YSYEKL.

The gene calls are TRBV28 and TRBJ2-7; 12 bases are shared with TRBD2. The CDR3 is 17 amino acids. Germline V gene sequence: CDR1 MDHEN, CDR2 SYDVKM. The V segment lost 6 bases and the J segment 5 bases; nucleotides outside the gene matches: 14. In DNA form, the CDR3 reads TGTGCCAGCAGCCGACTTAACGGACTAGCGGGATACGACGAGCAGTACTTC. Its protein product is CASSRLNGLAGYDEQYF.

The rearrangement links TRBV11-2 to TRBJ1-2; possibly TRBD1 for D (5 bases). V lost 4 bases and J 3 bases, leaving 18 bases between the germline ends. Germline loops: CDR1 SGHAT, CDR2 FQNNGV. The CDR3 has 16 residues. The CDR3 sequence is CASSSQVGERDYGYTF. CDR3 coding DNA: TGTGCCAGCAGCTCCCAAGTGGGGGAAAGGGACTATGGCTACACCTTC.

This rearrangement joins TRBV27 to TRBJ2-7, with D maybe TRBD2 (7 bases). The CDR3 runs 14 residues. From germline, CDR1 is MNHEY and CDR2 SMNVEV (reference sequence). V dropped 1 base and J dropped 7 bases, with 14 bases sitting between them. The CDR3 protein is CASSLLGGTREQYF. The CDR3 DNA reads TGTGCCAGCAGTTTATTGGGGGGGACAAGAGAGCAGTACTTC.

The chain links TRBV6-5 to TRBJ1-5, with a weak D call TRBD1 (6 bases). The CDR3 consists of 13 residues. Germline V gene data show CDR1 as MNHEY and CDR2 as SVGAGI. V shed 2 bases and J shed 4 bases, with 6 bases lying between them. Here the CDR3 reads CASSYQGNQPQHF. CDR3 nucleotides: TGTGCCAGCAGTTACCAGGGGAATCAGCCCCAGCATTTT.

This chain joins TRBV28 and TRBJ2-1, with 8 nucleotides matching TRBD1. The germline gives CDR1 MDHEN, CDR2 SYDVKM. CDR3 length equals 15 residues. The V segment lost 6 bases and the J segment 5 bases; nucleotides outside the gene matches: 9. The CDR3: CASRRLTGVNNEQFF. Written as DNA, the CDR3 is TGTGCCAGCAGACGCTTGACAGGGGTTAACAATGAGCAGTTCTTC.

The chain uses TRBV4-1 and TRBJ2-1; 10 positions match TRBD2. J lost 9 bases, V lost 0 bases, and 14 bases had no gene match. There are 18 residues in the CDR3. The V gene's germline CDR1 is MGHRA and CDR2 YSYEKL. The CDR3: CASSQESKEDLAGVEQFF. The CDR3 DNA reads as TGCGCCAGCAGCCAAGAAAGCAAGGAAGATCTAGCGGGAGTTGAGCAGTTCTTC.

CDR3 in amino acids: CASSLLYNTYNEQFF. In DNA, the CDR3 is TGCGCCAGCAGTTTGTTGTACAATACCTACAATGAGCAGTTCTTC. This chain links TRBV5-1 with TRBJ2-1; no firm D call. This CDR3 spans 15 amino acids. Trimming removed 5 bases at V and 2 bases at J, with 14 bases between. CDR1 and CDR2 from the germline V gene are SGHRS and YFSETQ.

The CDR3 DNA reads as TGTGCCAGCAGTTGGGCAGGGGGCTTTCAGCCCCAGCATTTT. This sequence encodes CASSWAGGFQPQHF. J is TRBJ1-5 and V is TRBV27; 8 bases are shared with TRBD1. The CDR3 loop spans 14 amino acids. V was pared by 4 bases and J by 6 bases, with 5 bases of the junction left unmatched. CDR1 MNHEY and CDR2 SMNVEV come from the germline V gene (reference sequence).

This clone was seen only once. V is TRBV5-1 and J is TRBJ2-7, with 11 nucleotides matching TRBD2. V dropped 2 bases and J dropped 2; count of bases not matched to a gene: 15. The germline V gene encodes CDR1 SGHRS and CDR2 YFSETQ. This CDR3 region has 19 residues. In nucleotides, the CDR3 is TGCGCCAGCAGCTTTGCTTGGGGACTAGCGGCTTCTCGCGCCTACGAGCAGTACTTC. Translating it yields CASSFAWGLAASRAYEQYF.

The CDR3 loop is CASSLPGQGDEQYF. The CDR3 nucleotides read TGTGCCAGCAGCTTACCGGGACAGGGCGACGAGCAGTACTTC. J is TRBJ2-7 and V is TRBV7-2; 9 nucleotides align to TRBD1. V shed 2 bases and J 5 bases; nucleotides not matched to a gene: 4. This CDR3 has 14 amino acids. The V gene's germline CDR1 is SGHTA and CDR2 FQGNSA.

The gene calls are TRBV6-1 and TRBJ2-2; no firm D call. The CDR3 has 14 amino acids. From germline, CDR1 is MNHNS and CDR2 SASEGT. Deletions cut 5 bases from V and 3 bases from J, with 10 bases between. CDR3 bases: TGTGCCAGCAGTCCGGACGGAGACACCGGGGAGCTGTTTTTT. Translating gives CASSPDGDTGELFF.

This rearrangement joins TRBV6-1 to TRBJ2-2, with D maybe TRBD2 (6 bases). This CDR3 comprises 15 residues. The V end was cut by 3 bases, the J end by 6 bases, with 14 bases between. Germline V gives CDR1 MNHNS, CDR2 SASEGT. CDR3 protein: CASSDLGGNAGELFF. The CDR3 DNA reads TGTGCCAGCAGTGATCTGGGGGGAAATGCCGGGGAGCTGTTTTTT.

This clone was counted a single time. V is TRBV5-1 and J is TRBJ2-3, with D perhaps assigned TRBD1 or TRBD2 (5 bases each). Germline V lookup: CDR1 SGHRS, CDR2 YFSETQ. The CDR3 has 15 residues. V was clipped by 4 bases and J by 0 bases, with 12 bases between them. CDR3 bases: TGCGCCAGCAGCCCCGGGACGGTAAGCACAGATACGCAGTATTTT. It yields the protein CASSPGTVSTDTQYF.

The chain carries TRBV5-6 and TRBJ2-5; the D is unclear. This CDR3 has 14 residues. Germline V gene lookup returns CDR1 SGHDT and CDR2 YYEEEE. V shed 0 bases and J shed 4 bases, with 10 bases lying between them. As DNA, the CDR3 is TGTGCCAGCAGCTTGGGGGCGGAAGCAGAGACCCAGTACTTC. This encodes CASSLGAEAETQYF. Full variable domain (outside the CDR3, taken from reference TRBV5-6 and TRBJ2-5): DAGVTQSPTHLIKTRGQQVTLRCSPKSGHDTVSWYQQALGQGPQFIFQYYEEEERQRGNFPDRFSGHQFPNYSSELNVNALLLGDSALYLCASSLGAEAETQYFGPGTRLLVL.

The chain has TRBV15 and TRBJ1-2; D not resolved. The V gene's germline CDR1 is LNHNV and CDR2 YYDKDF (reference sequence). This CDR3 is 19 amino acids long. V was cut by 0 bases and J by 1 base, with 21 bases left in between. CDR3 protein: CATSRDPVSEQELNYGYTF. In nucleotides, the CDR3 is TGTGCCACCAGCAGAGATCCCGTTTCCGAGCAGGAACTTAACTATGGCTACACCTTC.

This chain joins TRBV19 and TRBJ1-1; D call uncertain. Germline CDR1 reads LNHDA; CDR2 reads SQIVND (reference sequence). Trimming shortened V by 8 bases and J by 3 bases, and 16 bases separated the two germline ends. This CDR3 has 14 residues. CDR3 in DNA: TGTGCCAGTTTCCGCGTGGGAGGAGACACTGAAGCTTTCTTT. Its protein product is CASFRVGGDTEAFF.

The chain combines TRBV28 with TRBJ2-7; no firm D call. V was trimmed by 6 bases and J by 3 bases, leaving 6 bases between them. This CDR3 is 11 amino acids long. CDR1 MDHEN and CDR2 SYDVKM come from the germline V gene. The CDR3 loop is CASSAIYEQYF. The CDR3 coding sequence is TGTGCCAGCAGCGCCATCTACGAGCAGTACTTC. Full variable domain (missing parts from reference TRBV28 and TRBJ2-7): DVKVTQSSRYLVKRTGEKVFLECVQDMDHENMFWYRQDPGLGLRLIYFSYDVKMKEKGDIPEGYSVSREKKERFSLILESASTNQTSMYLCASSAIYEQYFGPGTRLTVT.

DNA of the CDR3: TGTGCCAGCAGTGCAGGACTAGCGCCCCTCTACGAGCAGTACTTC. Its translation: CASSAGLAPLYEQYF. This chain uses TRBV6-6 with TRBJ2-7; the match to TRBD2 covers 9 bases. There are 15 residues in the CDR3. CDR1 and CDR2 from the germline V gene are MNHNY and SVGAGI (reference sequence). Trimming cost V 5 bases and J 3 bases; bases outside gene matches: 8.

This chain connects TRBV1 to TRBJ2-4. TRBV1 is deemed a pseudogene. The CDR3 extends over 18 amino acids. CDR3 bases: TGCACCAGCAGCCAAACCACCTCGAGGGGCCTAGCCAAAAACATTCAGTACTTC. The encoded protein is CTSSQTTSRGLAKNIQYF.

This rearrangement joins TRBV29-1 to TRBJ1-1; no clear D. Trimming cost V 8 bases and J 3 bases, with 13 bases left between them. The CDR3 loop spans 12 amino acids. Germline assignment: CDR1 SQVTM and CDR2 ANQGSEA. CDR3 nucleotides: TGCAGCTCCATCGCCCGGGACACTGAAGCTTTCTTT. Its protein product is CSSIARDTEAFF.

The CDR3 sequence: CASSAGQGLGTNEKLFF. As DNA, the CDR3 is TGTGCCAGCAGCGCGGGACAGGGTTTGGGAACTAATGAAAAACTGTTTTTT. The rearrangement links TRBV7-2 to TRBJ1-4; 9 bases are shared with TRBD1. The CDR3 extends over 17 amino acids. Losses at the gene ends were 5 bases for V and 1 base for J; bases not matched to a gene: 8. The germline V gene encodes CDR1 SGHTA and CDR2 FQGNSA. Using reference TRBV7-2 and TRBJ1-4 for the parts outside the CDR3, the full variable domain is GAGVSQSPSNKVTEKGKDVELRCDPISGHTALYWYRQSLGQGLEFLIYFQGNSAPDKSGLPSDRFSAERTGGSVSTLTIQRTQQEDSAVYLCASSAGQGLGTNEKLFFGSGTQLSVL.

The V call is TRBV5-6, the J call TRBJ1-1, with 8 bases that match TRBD1. The CDR3 length is 15 residues. Trimming at V came to 4 bases and at J to 1 base, leaving 6 bases not matched to a gene. The germline gives CDR1 SGHDT, CDR2 YYEEEE. CDR3 in amino acids: CASSADRGQNTEAFF. The CDR3 nucleotides are TGTGCCAGCAGCGCCGACAGGGGCCAGAACACTGAAGCTTTCTTT.

This chain uses TRBV7-9 with TRBJ2-7; D is possibly TRBD1 (5 bases). Trimming cost V 3 bases and J 0 bases, with 9 bases left between them. The germline CDR1 and CDR2 sequences are SEHNR and FQNEAQ (reference sequence). The CDR3 is 14 residues long. The CDR3 region is CASSFRVSSYEQYF. In DNA form, the CDR3 reads TGTGCCAGCAGCTTCAGGGTTTCCTCCTACGAGCAGTACTTC.

This clone was seen only once. The chain employs TRBV7-9 and TRBJ1-2; 8 positions match TRBD1. V was pared by 5 bases and J by 4 bases, with 9 bases of the junction left unmatched. Germline lookup yields CDR1 SEHNR and CDR2 FQNEAQ (reference sequence). The CDR3 consists of 15 residues. In DNA form, the CDR3 reads TGTGCCAGCAGCCCAGGTGGGGACAGGCCCTATGGCTACACCTTC. Protein: CASSPGGDRPYGYTF. Full variable domain (rest looked up from reference TRBV7-9 and TRBJ1-2): DTGVSQNPRHKITKRGQNVTFRCDPISEHNRLYWYRQTLGQGPEFLTYFQNEAQLEKSRLLSDRFSAERPKGSFSTLEIQRTEQGDSAMYLCASSPGGDRPYGYTFGSGTRLTVV.